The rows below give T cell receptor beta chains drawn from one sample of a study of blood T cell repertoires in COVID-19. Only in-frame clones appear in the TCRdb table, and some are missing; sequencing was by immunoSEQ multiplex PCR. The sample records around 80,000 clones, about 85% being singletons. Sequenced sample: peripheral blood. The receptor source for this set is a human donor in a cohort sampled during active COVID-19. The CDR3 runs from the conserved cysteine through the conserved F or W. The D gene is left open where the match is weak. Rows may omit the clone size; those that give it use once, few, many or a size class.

DNA: TGTGCCAGCAGGACGAACTCAGGGGGAGGTACTGAAGCTTTCTTT
CDR3: CASRTNSGGGTEAFF
J: TRBJ1-1
V: TRBV7-9
size: -
D: TRBD1

DNA: TGTGCCAGCAGCCGGACAGGGAGCCCCAGCAATCAGCCCCAGCATTTT
CDR3: CASSRTGSPSNQPQHF
J: TRBJ1-5
V: TRBV6-2/TRBV6-3
size: -
D: TRBD1

DNA: TGTGCCAGCAGTTACTCGTCACAGGGCAGCGCCTACGAGCAGTACTTC
CDR3: CASSYSSQGSAYEQYF
J: TRBJ2-7
V: TRBV6-5
size: -
D: -

DNA: TGTGCCAGCAGCCAAGCAGGGGTAAGCAATCAGCCCCAGCATTTT
CDR3: CASSQAGVSNQPQHF
J: TRBJ1-5
V: TRBV3-1/TRBV3-2
size: -
D: -

DNA: TGTGCCAGCAGCTTGGCCGGGACAGTCGGGCCCGGGCCCCAGCATTTT
CDR3: CASSLAGTVGPGPQHF
J: TRBJ1-5
V: TRBV7-8
size: -
D: TRBD1

DNA: TGTGCCAGCAGTGAAGCCCTGTGGGTAGGGGCGAGTCAAGAGACCCAGTACTTC
CDR3: CASSEALWVGASQETQYF
J: TRBJ2-5
V: TRBV6-1
size: -
D: -

DNA: TGCGCCAGCAGCGCCCCCGTTACAGGGGTGGGAGAGACCCAGTACTTC
CDR3: CASSAPVTGVGETQYF
J: TRBJ2-5
V: TRBV5-1
size: -
D: TRBD1

DNA: TGTGCCAGCAGTTTATCGCAGTTAGCGTACACCGGGGAGCTGTTTTTT
CDR3: CASSLSQLAYTGELFF
J: TRBJ2-2
V: TRBV27
size: -
D: -

DNA: TGTGCCAGCAGCTCCCTACCTGGGGCTAGCGAGCAGTACTTC
CDR3: CASSSLPGASEQYF
J: TRBJ2-7
V: TRBV9
size: -
D: -

DNA: TGCGCCAGCAGCTTTCGGACATCCTACGAGCAGTACTTC
CDR3: CASSFRTSYEQYF
J: TRBJ2-7
V: TRBV5-1
size: -
D: -

DNA: TGTGCCAGCAGCCCTCAGGGGCCCTATGGCTACACCTTC
CDR3: CASSPQGPYGYTF
J: TRBJ1-2
V: TRBV7-9
size: -
D: -

DNA: TGTGCCAGCAGCTTTTCGAATGAAAAACTGTTTTTT
CDR3: CASSFSNEKLFF
J: TRBJ1-4
V: TRBV11-2
size: -
D: -

DNA: TGTGCCAGCAGCTTAATGACACAAGGGGAGGATGAGCAGTTCTTC
CDR3: CASSLMTQGEDEQFF
J: TRBJ2-1
V: TRBV7-3
size: -
D: -

DNA: TGTGCCAGCAGTTACTCGAGGATTCAAAGCAATGAGCAGTTCTTC
CDR3: CASSYSRIQSNEQFF
J: TRBJ2-1
V: TRBV6-5
size: once
D: -

DNA: TGTGCCAGCAGCTTAGCAGGGGGCGGTCAAACTCAGTACTTC
CDR3: CASSLAGGGQTQYF
J: TRBJ2-4
V: TRBV11-3
size: -
D: TRBD1

DNA: TGTGCCAGCAGTTTACTAGGGGATGATGAGCAGTTCTTC
CDR3: CASSLLGDDEQFF
J: TRBJ2-1
V: TRBV27
size: few
D: -

DNA: TGTGCCAGCAGGGTCAGCTCCTACAATGAGCAGTTCTTC
CDR3: CASRVSSYNEQFF
J: TRBJ2-1
V: TRBV7-2
size: -
D: -

DNA: TGTGCCAGCAGTCCCACAGGGGGGGCTGGTAGTGCCTACGAGCAGTACTTC
CDR3: CASSPTGGAGSAYEQYF
J: TRBJ2-7
V: TRBV6-6
size: -
D: -

DNA: TGTGCCAGCAGTTACTCCCAGACAGGTCCGAACACTGAAGCTTTCTTT
CDR3: CASSYSQTGPNTEAFF
J: TRBJ1-1
V: TRBV6-5
size: -
D: -

DNA: TGTGCCAGCAGACTCCGGGACAGGGTGCCCACCGGGGAGCTGTTTTTT
CDR3: CASRLRDRVPTGELFF
J: TRBJ2-2
V: TRBV28
size: -
D: TRBD1

DNA: TGTGCCAGCAGTGAAACCGCGGGGCGGTCCAGGGGGGTAGTTCAGTTCTTC
CDR3: CASSETAGRSRGVVQFF
J: TRBJ2-1
V: TRBV2
size: -
D: -

DNA: TGTGCCAGCAGACCGCTAGGGGGTGAGCAGTTCTTC
CDR3: CASRPLGGEQFF
J: TRBJ2-1
V: TRBV6-6
size: once
D: -

DNA: TGCGCCAGCAGCTTCGGAGCGGGAGGGCATCCCTACGAGCAGTACTTC
CDR3: CASSFGAGGHPYEQYF
J: TRBJ2-7
V: TRBV5-1
size: once
D: TRBD2

DNA: TGTGCCAGCAGCCCGGGACAGGGACCTAACTATGGCTACACCTTC
CDR3: CASSPGQGPNYGYTF
J: TRBJ1-2
V: TRBV7-3
size: -
D: TRBD1

DNA: TGTGCCAGCAGCTTAAGGACAGGGGATGGCTACACCTTC
CDR3: CASSLRTGDGYTF
J: TRBJ1-2
V: TRBV7-2
size: -
D: TRBD1

DNA: TGTGCCAGCAGGTCGACAGGGGGTGGAAACACCATATATTTT
CDR3: CASRSTGGGNTIYF
J: TRBJ1-3
V: TRBV6-5
size: -
D: TRBD1

DNA: TGTGCCAGCGGCCTAGCGGGAGGGGTCGGGGAGCTGTTTTTT
CDR3: CASGLAGGVGELFF
J: TRBJ2-2
V: TRBV5-6
size: -
D: TRBD2

DNA: TGCAGCGCCCGGGTCGGCCTGGGAGCTTTCTTT
CDR3: CSARVGLGAFF
J: TRBJ1-1
V: TRBV29-1
size: -
D: -

DNA: TGCAGCGTTGGGGGAAGGGGGCCTGGCACTGAAGCTTTCTTT
CDR3: CSVGGRGPGTEAFF
J: TRBJ1-1
V: TRBV29-1
size: -
D: TRBD1

DNA: TGTGCCAGCAGGCCACCCGGGGACTCATATGGCTACACCTTC
CDR3: CASRPPGDSYGYTF
J: TRBJ1-2
V: TRBV28
size: -
D: -

DNA: TGCAGCGTTGAGCGGGGAGGTGGCTACACCTTC
CDR3: CSVERGGGYTF
J: TRBJ1-2
V: TRBV29-1
size: few
D: -

DNA: TGTGCCAGCAGCTTAACCGGGAACTCCTACAATGAGCAGTTCTTC
CDR3: CASSLTGNSYNEQFF
J: TRBJ2-1
V: TRBV7-3
size: -
D: -

DNA: TGTGCCAGCAGTGACCTTACGGGACTAGCGGCCACAAAGCCCCACGAGCAGTACTTC
CDR3: CASSDLTGLAATKPHEQYF
J: TRBJ2-7
V: TRBV6-1
size: -
D: TRBD2

DNA: TGTGCCAGCAGTTCTACAGGGAGAAAGAATTCACCCCTCCACTTT
CDR3: CASSSTGRKNSPLHF
J: TRBJ1-6
V: TRBV5-4
size: -
D: -

DNA: TGTGCCAGCAGCTTAGGAGGACTAGCGGGAGTTGCGGACACCGGGGAGCTGTTTTTT
CDR3: CASSLGGLAGVADTGELFF
J: TRBJ2-2
V: TRBV13
size: -
D: TRBD2

DNA: TGCGCCAGCAGTCAGGGACAGAACACCGGGGAGCTGTTTTTT
CDR3: CASSQGQNTGELFF
J: TRBJ2-2
V: TRBV23-1
size: -
D: -

DNA: TGCGCCAGCGGAAGCGGCAGGGGGTCCTCGGTGACCCAGTACTTC
CDR3: CASGSGRGSSVTQYF
J: TRBJ2-5
V: TRBV5-1
size: -
D: TRBD1

DNA: TGCGCCAGCAGTGAGTGGCCAGCGGCCTACGAGCAGTACTTC
CDR3: CASSEWPAAYEQYF
J: TRBJ2-7
V: TRBV10-1
size: -
D: -

DNA: TGTGCCAGCAGTCCCTCCCCTAACTATGGCTACACCTTC
CDR3: CASSPSPNYGYTF
J: TRBJ1-2
V: TRBV28
size: -
D: -

DNA: TGTGCCAGTAGTGCGAGAGCTAACTATGGCTACACCTTC
CDR3: CASSARANYGYTF
J: TRBJ1-2
V: TRBV19
size: -
D: -

DNA: TGTGCCAGCAGTCTCCTGGGAGACGACTATGGCTACACCTTC
CDR3: CASSLLGDDYGYTF
J: TRBJ1-2
V: TRBV2
size: -
D: -

DNA: TGTGCCAGCAGCCCGGGACAGCTTCGGAACACCATATATTTT
CDR3: CASSPGQLRNTIYF
J: TRBJ1-3
V: TRBV6-5
size: -
D: TRBD1

DNA: TGTGCCAGCAACCCGGGACTAGCGGGTGGACTGCACTTC
CDR3: CASNPGLAGGLHF
J: TRBJ2-7
V: TRBV12-3/TRBV12-4
size: -
D: TRBD2

DNA: TGTGCCAGCAGTTTGACAGGGTTGGAGACCCAGTACTTC
CDR3: CASSLTGLETQYF
J: TRBJ2-5
V: TRBV7-3
size: -
D: TRBD1

DNA: TGTGCCACCAGTGACGGGACAGGGGGCTCCAAAAACATTCAGTACTTC
CDR3: CATSDGTGGSKNIQYF
J: TRBJ2-4
V: TRBV24-1
size: -
D: TRBD1

DNA: TGTGCCAGCAGTTACACGACAGAGGTCGGTGAAAAACTGTTTTTT
CDR3: CASSYTTEVGEKLFF
J: TRBJ1-4
V: TRBV6-6
size: -
D: -

DNA: TGCGCCAGCAGCTTGGGACAGGGAAGGGAGCAGTACTTC
CDR3: CASSLGQGREQYF
J: TRBJ2-7
V: TRBV5-1
size: -
D: TRBD1

DNA: TGTGCCACCAGCAGAGCTGGGGGGGACTTCCACAATGAGCAGTTCTTC
CDR3: CATSRAGGDFHNEQFF
J: TRBJ2-1
V: TRBV15
size: -
D: TRBD2

DNA: TGTGCCAGCAGCGCCCGACAGGGGGCGAATGAAAAACTGTTTTTT
CDR3: CASSARQGANEKLFF
J: TRBJ1-4
V: TRBV9
size: -
D: TRBD1

DNA: TGCGCCAGCAGCCAACCGACAGGGAGCTCTGGAAACACCATATATTTT
CDR3: CASSQPTGSSGNTIYF
J: TRBJ1-3
V: TRBV4-1
size: -
D: TRBD1

DNA: TGTGCCATCAGTGAGTCGATGGCGGGGGGCCAAGAGACCCAGTACTTC
CDR3: CAISESMAGGQETQYF
J: TRBJ2-5
V: TRBV10-3
size: -
D: TRBD2

DNA: TGTGCCAGCAGCTCTAAACAGGTCTCTGGAAACACCATATATTTT
CDR3: CASSSKQVSGNTIYF
J: TRBJ1-3
V: TRBV7-2
size: -
D: -

DNA: TGTGCCAGCAGCTTAGAGGGAGCGAGTGGCATTCAGTACTTC
CDR3: CASSLEGASGIQYF
J: TRBJ2-4
V: TRBV13
size: -
D: -

DNA: TGTGCCAGCAGCCCTAGGACAGGGAACTACGAGCAGTACTTC
CDR3: CASSPRTGNYEQYF
J: TRBJ2-7
V: TRBV11-1
size: -
D: TRBD1